These T cell receptor beta chains were read from a single sample in a study of T cells in localized non-small cell lung cancer. Using immunoSEQ multiplex PCR, the repertoire was profiled, and TCRdb retains in-frame clones only, with some absent. The data hold approximately 3,600 clones, with 24% observed a single time. Source: lung tumor tissue, taken before any cancer treatment. These receptors were collected from a woman aged 40-69 years with stage I lung adenocarcinoma. Both conserved end residues are part of each CDR3. A D gene is named only where the DNA matches it firmly. Expanded clones get a size class; other rows say once, few or many, or leave the size out.

>TRBJ1-1|once|TRBD1|TRBV5-1
TGCGCCAGCAGCTCGGGACAGGTGGGCACTGAAGCTTTCTTT
CASSSGQVGTEAFF
>TRBJ2-2|few|TRBD2|TRBV2
TGTGCCAGCAGGAGGGCCAGCGGGGGCGTCGGGGAGCTGTTTTTT
CASRRASGGVGELFF
>TRBJ2-7|.|.|TRBV19
TGTGCCAGTAGTATCAGGCAGGGGTACGAGCAGTACTTC
CASSIRQGYEQYF
>TRBJ2-7|.|TRBD2|TRBV10-3
TGTGCCATCAGTGAGTCGACTAGCGGGGGGCCCCCTCGAGAGCAGTACTTC
CAISESTSGGPPREQYF
>TRBJ2-1|.|.|TRBV12-5
TGTGCTAGTGGTTTGAGTATAGGGGGAACGGGAGCCTCAAAGGGTTTCGATGAGCAGTTCTTC
CASGLSIGGTGASKGFDEQFF
>TRBJ2-7|.|.|TRBV11-3
TGTGCCAGCAGCTTGGGTCAGAACCTCTACGAGCAGTACTTC
CASSLGQNLYEQYF
>TRBJ2-3|medium-sized|.|TRBV12-5
TGTGCCGCTGGAGGAGGGGGGTCGGATACGCAGTATTTT
CAAGGGGSDTQYF
>TRBJ2-1|few|.|TRBV6-8
TGTGCCATCACGGAGGGAGAGAGAAATGAGCAGTTCTTC
CAITEGERNEQFF
>TRBJ2-7|.|.|TRBV23-1
TGCGCCAGCAGTCAGGTTCGTCTCTGGGGCAGACCCTACGAGCAGTACTTC
CASSQVRLWGRPYEQYF
>TRBJ2-3|.|.|TRBV15
TGTGCCACCAGCAGATCACAAGAGGCAGATACGCAGTATTTT
CATSRSQEADTQYF
>TRBJ2-1|few|TRBD2|TRBV15
TGTGCCACCAGCAGAGATGCGGCGGGAGCGGGTAATGAGCAGTTCTTC
CATSRDAAGAGNEQFF
>TRBJ1-2|.|TRBD1|TRBV4-1
TGCGCCAGCAGCCAGGGGGAAGGACAGGGCTACGGCTACACCTTC
CASSQGEGQGYGYTF
>TRBJ1-5|.|.|TRBV6-8
TGTGCCAGCGGTCCCCGAGGGGGGCCCCAGCATTTT
CASGPRGGPQHF
>TRBJ2-2|few|TRBD2|TRBV5-1
TGCGCCAGCAGCATGTTGCCTAGCGGGAGTGGTACCGGGGAGCTGTTTTTT
CASSMLPSGSGTGELFF
>TRBJ2-3|few|TRBD2|TRBV12-5
TGTGCCAGCACCCCAACCCGGGGACTAGCGGGAGTCGCAGATACGCAGTATTTT
CASTPTRGLAGVADTQYF
>TRBJ2-1|few|.|TRBV11-3
TGTGCCAGCAGGTGGGCGGGTAGCTCCTACAATGAGCAGTTCTTC
CASRWAGSSYNEQFF
>TRBJ2-1|.|.|TRBV29-1
TGCAGCGCAAACCGACAGGGACTCAATGAGCAGTTCTTC
CSANRQGLNEQFF
>TRBJ1-2|.|.|TRBV9
TGTGCCAGCAGCGTAGGACCGGAATCATTCTATGGCTACACCTTC
CASSVGPESFYGYTF
>TRBJ2-2|once|.|TRBV10-1
TGCGCCAGCAGTGAAATGAGGGGTTTTGGCGGGGAGCTGTTTTTT
CASSEMRGFGGELFF
>TRBJ2-1|few|.|TRBV11-3
TGTGCCAGCAGCTTGGGCCTACAGGAAAGCGATGAGCAGTTCTTC
CASSLGLQESDEQFF
>TRBJ2-2|.|TRBD2|TRBV6-8
TGTGCCAGCAGTTACTCATCGCCTAGCGGGAGAGCCGGGGAGCTGTTTTTT
CASSYSSPSGRAGELFF
>TRBJ2-2|.|.|TRBV19
TGTGCCAGTTTCTTGGGAGCGGCGAACACCGGGGAGCTGTTTTTT
CASFLGAANTGELFF
>TRBJ2-7|medium-sized|.|TRBV15
TGTGCCACCAGCAGAGATCGAGGGAGCTCCTACGAGCAGTACTTC
CATSRDRGSSYEQYF
>TRBJ2-3|.|TRBD2|TRBV15
TGTGCCACCAGCAGAGAGCGGGGGGTTCTAACAGATACGCAGTATTTT
CATSRERGVLTDTQYF
>TRBJ1-5|few|.|TRBV28
TGTGCCAGCAGTGCGGATGGGATTACGGGACGTTATAGCAATCAGCCCCAGCATTTT
CASSADGITGRYSNQPQHF
>TRBJ2-1|medium-sized|TRBD1|TRBV29-1
TGCAGCGTCCCTCGGGATAACAGGGGCCCACACAATGAGCAGTTCTTC
CSVPRDNRGPHNEQFF
>TRBJ1-1|.|TRBD1|TRBV6-8
TGTGCCAGCAGCATGGTAGGGGGCATGTACCGGGACACTGAAGCTTTCTTT
CASSMVGGMYRDTEAFF
>TRBJ1-1|.|.|TRBV6-8
TGTGCCAGCAGCCCTGATCTTAACGGGATCACTGAAGCTTTCTTT
CASSPDLNGITEAFF
>TRBJ1-1|few|.|TRBV6-8
TGTGCCATCAGTACGGGACCAGGGAACACTGAAGCTTTCTTT
CAISTGPGNTEAFF
>TRBJ1-4|.|.|TRBV7-2
TGTGCCAGCAGCGACGACAGGATAGAAAAACTGTTTTTT
CASSDDRIEKLFF
>TRBJ2-3|.|.|TRBV29-1
TGCAGCGCCCGGATCAGGGCAGCAGATACGCAGTATTTT
CSARIRAADTQYF
>TRBJ2-7|few|.|TRBV6-8
TGTGCCAGTCCGGTCCAACGGGTACTCTACGAGCAGTACTTC
CASPVQRVLYEQYF
>TRBJ2-3|.|.|TRBV19
TGTGCCAGTAGTATAAGATATGCCACAGATACGCAGTATTTT
CASSIRYATDTQYF
>TRBJ1-1|medium-sized|.|TRBV6-8
TGTGCCAGCACCCCTGGGGGAGACATGAACACTGAAGCTTTCTTT
CASTPGGDMNTEAFF
>TRBJ1-1|few|.|TRBV15
TGTGCCACCAGCAGAGACCCCCGACGACTGAACACTGAAGCTTTCTTT
CATSRDPRRLNTEAFF
>TRBJ1-1|.|TRBD1|TRBV19
TGTGCCAGTAGATACCTCCAGGACAGGGGCTATGAAGCTTTCTTT
CASRYLQDRGYEAFF
>TRBJ1-4|.|TRBD1|TRBV2
TGTGCCAGCACCCGGGACAGCGTCGAAAAACTGTTTTTT
CASTRDSVEKLFF
>TRBJ2-2|few|TRBD1|TRBV29-1
TGCAGCGTGAGGGGACAGGGAGGAACCGGGGAGCTGTTTTTT
CSVRGQGGTGELFF
>TRBJ2-2|.|TRBD2|TRBV6-8
TGTGCCAGCAGACTAGCGGTAAACACCGGGGAGCTGTTTTTT
CASRLAVNTGELFF
>TRBJ2-1|few|.|TRBV15
TGTGCCACCAGCAGAGATGGCTACCAGCGGGTTTACTCCTACAATGAGCAGTTCTTC
CATSRDGYQRVYSYNEQFF
>TRBJ1-4|few|TRBD1|TRBV9
TGTGCCAGCAGTGGGGCCGCTTTCCGGGACAGGGCTGAAAAACTGTTTTTT
CASSGAAFRDRAEKLFF
>TRBJ2-7|.|TRBD1|TRBV29-1
TGCAGCGCGCAGACAGGGGGAACATTCTACGAGCAGTACTTC
CSAQTGGTFYEQYF
>TRBJ2-2|few|TRBD2|TRBV18
TGTGCCAGCTCACCCCGGGAGGTGAACACCGGGGAGCTGTTTTTT
CASSPREVNTGELFF
>TRBJ1-4|.|TRBD1|TRBV5-1
TGCGCCAGCAGCCCCGGGACAGGTGTACGGAATGAAAAACTGTTTTTT
CASSPGTGVRNEKLFF
>TRBJ2-1|medium-sized|TRBD2|TRBV6-8
TGTGCCAGCAGTTCGGTAGCGGGAGTCTTCGGTCCCAATGAGCAGTTCTTC
CASSSVAGVFGPNEQFF
>TRBJ1-4|medium-sized|.|TRBV11-3
TGTGCCAGCAGCTTAGAGTATCGGGCGGCCGCAACTAATGAAAAACTGTTTTTT
CASSLEYRAAATNEKLFF
>TRBJ2-7|.|TRBD1|TRBV5-1
TGCGCCAGCAGTTCCGGGACAGGGAGGCTCGAGCAGTACTTC
CASSSGTGRLEQYF
>TRBJ1-4|.|TRBD1|TRBV5-1
TGCGCCAGCAGCCTCGGACAGGTCGGAGAAAAACTGTTTTTT
CASSLGQVGEKLFF
>TRBJ1-1|.|TRBD1|TRBV6-8
TGTGCCAGCAGCCTACAGGGGATCTCGAACACTGAAGCTTTCTTT
CASSLQGISNTEAFF
>TRBJ1-4|few|TRBD1|TRBV6-8
TGTGCCAGCCGGGGAGGAGCCGGGACAGTTTTTAATGAAAAACTGTTTTTT
CASRGGAGTVFNEKLFF
>TRBJ2-5|.|TRBD2|TRBV12-5
TGTGCTAGTGTTGCGGGAGAGGCGGAGACCCAGTACTTC
CASVAGEAETQYF
>TRBJ1-5|few|.|TRBV19
TGTGCCAGTAGTAGGAAGTCCGGGCAGGGGAATCAGCCCCAGCATTTT
CASSRKSGQGNQPQHF
>TRBJ2-5|.|TRBD2|TRBV5-1
TGCGCCAGCAGCCTCGGACTAGCGGGGGCAGAGACCCAGTACTTC
CASSLGLAGAETQYF
>TRBJ1-6|.|.|TRBV5-1
TGCGCCAGCAGCTTCGGGGACTCTAATTCACCCCTCCACTTT
CASSFGDSNSPLHF
>TRBJ1-5|few|TRBD1|TRBV6-8
TGTGCCAGCAGTCCCCAAAGCGGGACAGGGCCTTTCTATAGCAATCAGCCCCAGCATTTT
CASSPQSGTGPFYSNQPQHF
>TRBJ2-5|.|.|TRBV12-5
TGTGCCAGCACCTTCCCCAGGAGGACCGAAGAGACCCAGTACTTC
CASTFPRRTEETQYF
>TRBJ2-1|few|.|TRBV7-5
TGTGCCAGCAGCTTCGAGCGGGGGCTCTACAATGAGCAGTTCTTC
CASSFERGLYNEQFF
>TRBJ2-2|few|TRBD1|TRBV14
TGTGCCAGCAGCCAAGCTGGGACAGGGAGAACCGGGGAGCTGTTTTTT
CASSQAGTGRTGELFF
>TRBJ2-7|.|TRBD2|TRBV19
TGTGCCAGTAGCGATACCACGGGACTAGCTAGGGTTTACGAGCAGTACTTC
CASSDTTGLARVYEQYF
>TRBJ1-1|.|.|TRBV6-8
TGTGCCAGCAGCAATGACAGAAAATCGGAAGCTTTCTTT
CASSNDRKSEAFF